This T cell receptor (beta chain) was sequenced for a study of blood T cell repertoires in COVID-19. About the study: COVID-19 samples collected from the United States, Italy and Spain covered acute and convalescent phases. PBMCs, B-cell-depleted T cells, or T cells provided the cDNA or gDNA that made up the material.

In the original processing: Nucleated cell counts were estimated from reference gene primer amplification. Using immunoSEQ multiplex PCR, the repertoire was profiled, and TCRdb retains in-frame clones only, with some absent. V, J and clone size derive from that table, while D and trimming were established from the DNA sequence. The repertoire holds about 130,000 clones, with approximately 90% as singletons. The CDR3 has 12 residues. Trimming removed 3 bases from V and 4 bases from J, with 6 bases in between. Germline V gene data show CDR1 as KGHSH and CDR2 as LQKENI. This clonotype originated in a man between 45 and 60 years old with acute or convalescent COVID-19. The sample was peripheral blood. V usage is TRBV18 and J usage is TRBJ1-2; D is ambiguous. CDR3 DNA: TGTGCCAGCTCACCTGAAGCCTATGGCTACACCTTC. The encoded protein is CASSPEAYGYTF.